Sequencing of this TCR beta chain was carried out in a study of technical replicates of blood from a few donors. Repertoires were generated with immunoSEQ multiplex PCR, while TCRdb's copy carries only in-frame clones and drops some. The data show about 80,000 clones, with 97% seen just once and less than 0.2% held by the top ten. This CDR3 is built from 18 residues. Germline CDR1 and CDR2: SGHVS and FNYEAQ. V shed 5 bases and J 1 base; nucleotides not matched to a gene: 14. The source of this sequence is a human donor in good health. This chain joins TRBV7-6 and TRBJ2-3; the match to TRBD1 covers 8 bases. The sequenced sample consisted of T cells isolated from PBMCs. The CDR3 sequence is CASSQNSRGRGGTDTQYF. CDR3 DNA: TGTGCCAGCAGCCAAAACAGCAGGGGGCGCGGAGGCACAGATACGCAGTATTTT.